This TCR beta chain stems from a study of T cells in Graves' hyperthyroidism and ophthalmopathy. There were TCR beta CDR3 regions amplified from RNA transcripts. The HTBI primer set served for first-round RT-PCR of the TCR CDR3. TCRdb reanalysed the multiplex PCR reads using MiXCR and keeps one entry per CDR3 protein. The table has fewer than 400,000 distinct CDR3 sequences, around 25% seen once. Patients between 18 and 65 years old had hyperthyroidism, newly diagnosed and lasting under 2 months. This clonotype was detected a few times. The CDR3 is 14 residues long. Trimming took off 4 bases at V and 8 bases at J, with 16 bases between the two ends. The germline V gene has CDR1 SGHDT and CDR2 YYEEEE.

Input material: blood. This sequence originates from a man over 45 with Graves' hyperthyroidism. The rearrangement joins TRBV5-6 to TRBJ2-1, with D possibly TRBD2 on 5 matching bases. CDR3 coding DNA: TGTGCCAGCAGCCACAAACTAGTTTCCGATGAGCAGTTCTTC. Its translation is CASSHKLVSDEQFF.